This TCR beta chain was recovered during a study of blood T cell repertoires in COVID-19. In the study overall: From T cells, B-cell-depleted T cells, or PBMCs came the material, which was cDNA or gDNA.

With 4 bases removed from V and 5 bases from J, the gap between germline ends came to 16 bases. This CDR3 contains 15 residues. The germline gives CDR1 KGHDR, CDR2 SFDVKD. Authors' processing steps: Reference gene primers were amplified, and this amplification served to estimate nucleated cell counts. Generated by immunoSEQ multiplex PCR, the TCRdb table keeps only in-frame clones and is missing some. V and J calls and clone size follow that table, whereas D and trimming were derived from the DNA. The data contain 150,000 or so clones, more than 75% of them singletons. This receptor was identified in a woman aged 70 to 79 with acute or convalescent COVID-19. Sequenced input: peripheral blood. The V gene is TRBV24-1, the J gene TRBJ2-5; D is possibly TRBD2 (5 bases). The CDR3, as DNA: TGTGCCACCAGTGAACCCTCCCGGGGTTCGGAGACCCAGTACTTC. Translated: CATSEPSRGSETQYF.